The 3 T cell receptor beta chains below were found in one sample sequenced in a study of immune evolution from preneoplasia to lung adenocarcinoma. Clones were sequenced by immunoSEQ multiplex PCR, and TCRdb holds only the in-frame ones, with some missing. The data hold over 6,000 clones, with 76% observed a single time. Source material: FFPE minimally invasive lung adenocarcinoma tissue. Receptor source: a person aged 60-79 years with lung adenocarcinoma.

The rearrangement joins TRBV2 to TRBJ1-2; no firm D call. Trimming shortened V by 1 base and J by 9 bases, and 9 bases separated the two germline ends. CDR1 is SNHLY and CDR2 is FYNNEI in the germline V gene. This CDR3 spans 12 amino acids. In DNA form, the CDR3 reads TGTGCCAGCAGTGAAGGTTGGAGTAGCTACACCTTC. Translation: CASSEGWSSYTF. The whole variable domain, remainder taken from reference TRBV2 and TRBJ1-2, is EPEVTQTPSHQVTQMGQEVILRCVPISNHLYFYWYRQILGQKVEFLVSFYNNEISEKSEIFDDQFSVERPDGSNFTLKIRSTKLEDSAMYFCASSEGWSSYTFGSGTRLTVV.

The sample holds one count of this clone. V gene TRBV4-1 combines with J gene TRBJ2-7; possibly TRBD2 for D (5 bases). The CDR3 extends over 17 amino acids. The germline gives CDR1 MGHRA, CDR2 YSYEKL. The V gene lost 1 base and the J gene lost 0 bases, with 16 bases spanning the gap. CDR3 region: CASSQALEDSFSYEQYF. The CDR3 DNA reads as TGCGCCAGCAGCCAAGCGTTGGAGGACTCCTTCTCCTACGAGCAGTACTTC.

V and J are TRBV7-9 and TRBJ1-1; D is possibly TRBD1 (5 bases). The CDR3 contains 14 residues. The germline CDR1 and CDR2 sequences are SEHNR and FQNEAQ (reference sequence). The V and J ends lost 1 base and 4 bases respectively, with 10 bases between them. CDR3: CASSLGQFGTEAFF. CDR3 sequence (DNA): TGTGCCAGCAGCTTAGGACAGTTTGGCACTGAAGCTTTCTTT.